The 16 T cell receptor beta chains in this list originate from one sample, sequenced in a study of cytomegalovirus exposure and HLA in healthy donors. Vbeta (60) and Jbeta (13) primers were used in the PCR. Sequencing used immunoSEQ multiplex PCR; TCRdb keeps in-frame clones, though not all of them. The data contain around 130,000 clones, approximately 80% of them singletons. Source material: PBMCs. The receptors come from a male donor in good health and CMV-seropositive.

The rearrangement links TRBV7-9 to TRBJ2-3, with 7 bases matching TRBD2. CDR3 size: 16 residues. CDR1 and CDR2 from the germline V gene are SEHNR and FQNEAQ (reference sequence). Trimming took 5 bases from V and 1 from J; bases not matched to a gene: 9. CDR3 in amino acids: CASSLLGGLGTDTQYF. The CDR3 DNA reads TGTGCCAGCAGCCTGCTCGGGGGGTTGGGCACAGATACGCAGTATTTT.

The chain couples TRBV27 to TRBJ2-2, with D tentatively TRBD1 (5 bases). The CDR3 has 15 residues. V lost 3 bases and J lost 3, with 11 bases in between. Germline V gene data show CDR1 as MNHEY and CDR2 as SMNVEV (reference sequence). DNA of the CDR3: TGTGCCAGCAGTTTCTGGGGCAGGGACACCGGGGAGCTGTTTTTT. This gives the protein CASSFWGRDTGELFF.

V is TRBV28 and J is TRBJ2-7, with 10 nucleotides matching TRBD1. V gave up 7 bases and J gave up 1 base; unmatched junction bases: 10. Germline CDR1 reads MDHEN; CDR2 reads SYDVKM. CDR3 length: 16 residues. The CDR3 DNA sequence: TGTGCCAGCATCCCAACAGGACAGGGGGGATCCTACGAGCAGTACTTC. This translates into CASIPTGQGGSYEQYF. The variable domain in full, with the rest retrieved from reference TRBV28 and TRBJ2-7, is DVKVTQSSRYLVKRTGEKVFLECVQDMDHENMFWYRQDPGLGLRLIYFSYDVKMKEKGDIPEGYSVSREKKERFSLILESASTNQTSMYLCASIPTGQGGSYEQYFGPGTRLTVT.

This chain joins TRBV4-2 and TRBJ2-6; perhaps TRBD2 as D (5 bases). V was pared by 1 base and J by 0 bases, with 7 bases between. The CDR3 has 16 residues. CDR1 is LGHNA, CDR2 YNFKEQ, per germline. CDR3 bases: TGTGCCAGCAGCCAAGCCGGGATCTCTGGGGCCAACGTCCTGACTTTC. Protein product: CASSQAGISGANVLTF.

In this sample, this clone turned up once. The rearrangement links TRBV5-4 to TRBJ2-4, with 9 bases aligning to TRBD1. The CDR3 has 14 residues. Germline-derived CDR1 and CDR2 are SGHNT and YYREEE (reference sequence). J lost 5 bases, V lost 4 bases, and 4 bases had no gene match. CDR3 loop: CASSLGQGENIQYF. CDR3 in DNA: TGTGCCAGCAGCCTGGGACAGGGAGAAAACATTCAGTACTTC.

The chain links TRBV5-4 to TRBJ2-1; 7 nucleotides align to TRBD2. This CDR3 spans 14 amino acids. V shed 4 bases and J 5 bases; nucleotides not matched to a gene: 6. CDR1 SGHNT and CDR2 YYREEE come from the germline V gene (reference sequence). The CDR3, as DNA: TGTGCCAGCAGCCGGATTGGACTAGACAATGAGCAGTTCTTC. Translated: CASSRIGLDNEQFF.

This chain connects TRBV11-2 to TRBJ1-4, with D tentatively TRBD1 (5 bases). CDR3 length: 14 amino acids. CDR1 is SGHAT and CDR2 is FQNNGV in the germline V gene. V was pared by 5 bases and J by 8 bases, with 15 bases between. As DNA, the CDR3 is TGTGCCAGCAGCCTACCGGGACTGGTCGAAAAACTGTTTTTT. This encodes CASSLPGLVEKLFF.

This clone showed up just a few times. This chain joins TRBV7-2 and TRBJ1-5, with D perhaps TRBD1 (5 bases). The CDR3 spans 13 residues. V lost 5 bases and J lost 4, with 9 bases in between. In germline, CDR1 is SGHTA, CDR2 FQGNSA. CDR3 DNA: TGTGCCAGCAGCGAGAGACAGAATCAGCCCCAGCATTTT. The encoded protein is CASSERQNQPQHF. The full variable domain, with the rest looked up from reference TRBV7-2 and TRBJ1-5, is GAGVSQSPSNKVTEKGKDVELRCDPISGHTALYWYRQSLGQGLEFLIYFQGNSAPDKSGLPSDRFSAERTGGSVSTLTIQRTQQEDSAVYLCASSERQNQPQHFGDGTRLSIL.

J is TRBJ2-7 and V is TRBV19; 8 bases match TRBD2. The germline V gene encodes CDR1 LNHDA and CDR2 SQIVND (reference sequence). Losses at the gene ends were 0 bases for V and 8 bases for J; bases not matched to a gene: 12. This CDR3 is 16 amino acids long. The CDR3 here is CASSIDAASGFFQQYF. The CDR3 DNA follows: TGTGCCAGTAGTATAGATGCGGCTAGCGGGTTTTTCCAGCAGTACTTC.

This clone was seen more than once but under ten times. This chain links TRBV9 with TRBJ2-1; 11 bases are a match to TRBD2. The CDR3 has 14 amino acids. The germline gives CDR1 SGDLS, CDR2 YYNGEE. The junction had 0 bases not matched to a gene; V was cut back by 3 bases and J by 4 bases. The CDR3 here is CASSGTSGYNEQFF. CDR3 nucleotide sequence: TGTGCCAGCAGCGGGACTAGCGGGTACAATGAGCAGTTCTTC.

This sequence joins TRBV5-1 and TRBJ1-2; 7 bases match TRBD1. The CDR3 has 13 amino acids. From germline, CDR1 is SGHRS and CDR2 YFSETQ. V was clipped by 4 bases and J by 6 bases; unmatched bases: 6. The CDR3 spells CASSPKTGDGYTF. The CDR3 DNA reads TGCGCCAGCAGCCCTAAAACAGGGGATGGCTACACCTTC.

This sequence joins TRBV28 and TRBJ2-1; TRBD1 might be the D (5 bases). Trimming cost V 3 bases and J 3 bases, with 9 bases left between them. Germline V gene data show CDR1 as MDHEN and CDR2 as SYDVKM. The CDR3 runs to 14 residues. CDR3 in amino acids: CASSFYDSYNEQFF. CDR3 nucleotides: TGTGCCAGCAGTTTCTATGACAGCTACAATGAGCAGTTCTTC.

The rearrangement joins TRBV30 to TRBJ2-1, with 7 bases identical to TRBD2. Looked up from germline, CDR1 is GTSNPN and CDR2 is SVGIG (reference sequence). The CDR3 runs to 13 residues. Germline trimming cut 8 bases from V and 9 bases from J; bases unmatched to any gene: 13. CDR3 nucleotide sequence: TGTGCCGGGGGGGGTGGACCGGGGAGTGAGCAGTTCTTC. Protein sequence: CAGGGGPGSEQFF.

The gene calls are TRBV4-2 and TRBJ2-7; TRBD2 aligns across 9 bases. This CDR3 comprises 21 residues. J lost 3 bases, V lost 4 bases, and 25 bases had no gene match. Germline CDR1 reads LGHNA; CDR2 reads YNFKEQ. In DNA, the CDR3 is TGTGCCAGCAGCCTAATGTTTCAAACGGCAGGAATGTTTAGCGGGAGCTACGAGCAGTACTTC. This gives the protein CASSLMFQTAGMFSGSYEQYF.

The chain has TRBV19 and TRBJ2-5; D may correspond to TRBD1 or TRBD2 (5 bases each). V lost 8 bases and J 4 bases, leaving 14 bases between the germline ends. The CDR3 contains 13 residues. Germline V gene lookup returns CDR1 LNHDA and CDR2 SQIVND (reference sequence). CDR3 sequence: CASGTGLLETQYF. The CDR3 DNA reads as TGTGCCAGTGGTACAGGACTCCTAGAGACCCAGTACTTC.

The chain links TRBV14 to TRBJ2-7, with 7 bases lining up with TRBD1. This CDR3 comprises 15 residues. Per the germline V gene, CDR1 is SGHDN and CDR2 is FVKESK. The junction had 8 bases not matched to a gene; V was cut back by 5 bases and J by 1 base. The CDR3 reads CASSETGAPSYEQYF. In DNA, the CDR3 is TGTGCCAGCAGCGAAACAGGGGCCCCGTCCTACGAGCAGTACTTC.